A single sample is the source of the 27 T cell receptor beta chains below, sequenced in a study of regulatory T cells in long-lasting Graves disease (dated by TCRdb to the early 2020s). Library preparation used multiplex PCR. TCRdb names Illumina HiSeq 4000 as the instrument used. CDR3 regions were amplified by Arm-PCR with iRepertoire HTBI primers to construct TCR beta libraries. The public reads were reanalyzed by TCRdb: fastp trimming at Q25, MiXCR alignment, in-frame beta chains only. Each entry merges the rows of one CDR3 protein and shows their most common DNA and genes. In this sample the table shows 400,000 to 500,000 distinct CDR3 sequences, about 17% of which occur a single time. Jointly, the top ten make up about 25% of the sample. Reading the label with the study, this specimen's time point is: newly diagnosed GD, antithyroid drugs for less than 3 months. RNA was extracted from PBMCs in TRIzol for both TCR sequencing and RNA sequencing.

These data are also associated with another study on T cells in Graves' hyperthyroidism and ophthalmopathy.

The specimen comprised peripheral blood mononuclear cells (PBMCs), sampled at new diagnosis, from a patient treated with antithyroid drugs. Source of these receptors: a young woman with Graves disease. Donor details come from another sample of the same person, matched by shared clones.

This clonotype was seen a few times. The V and J genes are TRBV7-9 and TRBJ2-7, with 9 bases fitting TRBD1. This CDR3 region has 15 residues. Germline V gene sequence: CDR1 SEHNR, CDR2 FQNEAQ (reference sequence). V shed 4 bases and J 3 bases; nucleotides not matched to a gene: 7. CDR3 DNA sequence: TGTGCCAGCAGCTCGACGGGACAGGGTAACTACGAGCAGTACTTC. Encoded protein: CASSSTGQGNYEQYF.

This clonotype was seen only a few times. The V call is TRBV25-1, the J call TRBJ2-7; possibly TRBD2 for D (5 bases). Germline CDR1 reads MGHDK; CDR2 reads SYGVNS. This CDR3 spans 13 amino acids. With 6 bases removed from V and 3 bases from J, the gap between germline ends came to 12 bases. The CDR3 loop is CASRQRALYEQYF. The CDR3 nucleotides are TGTGCCAGCAGGCAGAGGGCCCTCTACGAGCAGTACTTC.

This clonotype was detected only a few times. V and J are TRBV27 and TRBJ2-7; D gene unclear. This CDR3 spans 15 amino acids. Trimming stripped 0 bases from V and 5 bases from J, with 14 bases between. Germline assignment: CDR1 MNHEY and CDR2 SMNVEV (reference sequence). The CDR3 is CASSLSVRARNEQYF. The CDR3 DNA sequence: TGTGCCAGCAGTTTATCGGTCCGAGCTAGAAACGAGCAGTACTTC.

Many counts were recorded for this clonotype. The J gene is TRBJ2-5, the V gene TRBV12-3 or TRBV12-4; TRBD2 matches 7 bases. This CDR3 has 14 residues. J was trimmed by 5 bases and V by 3 bases; bases with no gene match: 6. DNA for the CDR3: TGTGCCAGCAGTTTGGCGGGAGAAGATGAGACCCAGTACTTC. Residues: CASSLAGEDETQYF.

Concerning this clonotype: With a far larger clone one base away, a read error is the likely cause. J is TRBJ2-1 and V is TRBV20-1, with no clear D. The CDR3 is made up of 14 amino acids. Germline CDR1 DFQATT, CDR2 SNEGSKA (reference sequence). The ends were cut back, 0 bases at V and 10 bases at J, with 16 bases in the middle. CDR3 coding DNA: TGCAGTGCTAGAGATAGCATCTTCGCCTACGAGCAGTTCTTC. The encoded protein is CSARDSIFAYEQFF.

At least ten counts were recorded for this clonotype. This chain links TRBV7-2 with TRBJ1-2; D not resolved. The V gene lost 2 bases and the J gene lost 8 bases, with 18 bases spanning the gap. This CDR3 is 15 amino acids long. The germline V gene encodes CDR1 SGHTA and CDR2 FQGNSA. The CDR3 sequence: CASSLFPRQWRGYTF. CDR3 sequence (DNA): TGTGCCAGCAGCTTATTTCCCCGGCAGTGGAGGGGCTACACCTTC.

Ten or more counts support this clonotype. V gene TRBV5-4 combines with J gene TRBJ2-3; a weak D match, TRBD2 (6 bases). This CDR3 has 15 amino acids. Trimming left V 0 bases short and J 6 bases short, with 14 bases between. CDR1 and CDR2 (germline): SGHNT, YYREEE (reference sequence). The CDR3 loop reads CASSLGISGLDTQYF. CDR3 sequence (DNA): TGTGCCAGCAGCTTGGGGATTAGCGGCTTGGATACGCAGTATTTT.

This clonotype was recorded many times. This chain connects TRBV11-3 to TRBJ1-1, with D uncertain. The CDR3 is 14 amino acids. V lost 3 bases, J lost 12 bases, and 20 bases lay in between. Germline loops: CDR1 SGHNT, CDR2 YENEEA. CDR3 amino acids: CASSLDVGSKGTFF. The CDR3, as DNA: TGTGCCAGCAGCTTGGACGTCGGCTCAAAGGGAACTTTCTTT.

This clonotype was found a few times. This sequence joins TRBV5-1 and TRBJ2-4; TRBD1 aligns across 7 bases. Trimming at V came to 4 bases and at J to 0 bases, leaving 7 bases not matched to a gene. The germline CDR1 and CDR2 sequences are SGHRS and YFSETQ. The CDR3 loop spans 16 amino acids. For the CDR3, the DNA is TGCGCCAGCAGCACCGGGACAGCATTAGCCAAAAACATTCAGTACTTC. It yields the protein CASSTGTALAKNIQYF.

This CDR3 is CASSLVPGASNQPQHF. The CDR3 region has the DNA TGTGCCAGCAGCTTAGTACCGGGGGCTAGCAATCAGCCCCAGCATTTT. V is TRBV7-2 and J is TRBJ1-5, with D tentatively TRBD1 (6 bases). This CDR3 spans 16 amino acids. Germline V gene sequence: CDR1 SGHTA, CDR2 FQGNSA. Between the trimmed V and J ends, which lost 1 base and 0 bases, there was a span of 10 bases.

This clonotype was observed many times. This sequence joins TRBV27 and TRBJ2-5, with D unresolved. The CDR3 is 11 residues long. The germline V gene encodes CDR1 MNHEY and CDR2 SMNVEV (reference sequence). Trimming stripped 4 bases from V and 7 bases from J, with 7 bases between. The CDR3 loop reads CASSSERTQYF. The CDR3 DNA is TGTGCCAGCAGTTCAGAAAGGACCCAGTACTTC.

This clonotype has more than one count but fewer than ten. The chain carries TRBV29-1 and TRBJ2-1, with 7 bases fitting TRBD1. Per the germline V gene, CDR1 is SQVTM and CDR2 is ANQGSEA. The ends lost 5 bases at V and 4 bases at J; junction bases unmatched: 8. CDR3 length equals 14 residues. Written as DNA, the CDR3 is TGCAGCGTTTATTCGGCGGACAGGTACAATGAGCAGTTCTTC. As protein: CSVYSADRYNEQFF.

This clonotype was found many times. The chain links TRBV28 to TRBJ1-3; 9 nucleotides agree with TRBD1. There are 16 residues in the CDR3. V was pared by 5 bases and J by 4 bases, with 9 bases of the junction left unmatched. From germline, CDR1 is MDHEN and CDR2 SYDVKM. DNA of the CDR3: TGTGCCAGCAGTCGCACTACCGGGACAGGGGGAAACACCATATATTTT. Residues: CASSRTTGTGGNTIYF.

This clonotype was picked up many times. V and J are TRBV5-1 and TRBJ2-1; D is unclear. CDR1 is SGHRS and CDR2 is YFSETQ in the germline V gene. There are 11 residues in the CDR3. Trimming cost V 5 bases and J 9 bases, with 9 bases left between them. For the CDR3, the DNA is TGCGCCAGCAGGTCCATCTTTGAGCAGTTCTTC. Its translation is CASRSIFEQFF.

The J gene is TRBJ1-1, the V gene TRBV20-1; TRBD1 aligns across 12 bases. Germline CDR1 and CDR2: DFQATT and SNEGSKA (reference sequence). This CDR3 has 16 residues. V gave up 7 bases and J gave up 6 bases; unmatched junction bases: 15. CDR3: CSVWGPGQGALAEAFF. The CDR3 bases are TGCAGTGTATGGGGCCCGGGACAGGGGGCATTGGCTGAAGCTTTCTTT.

Details on this clonotype: A much larger clone differs from this one at a single base, so this may be a read error. The rearrangement links TRBV6-2 or TRBV6-3 to TRBJ2-5; no definite D call. This CDR3 is built from 13 residues. Trimming pared 0 bases from V and 0 bases from J, leaving 2 bases between. From germline, CDR1 is MNHEY and CDR2 SVGEGT. The CDR3 spells CASSYSHQETQYF. The CDR3 DNA sequence: TGTGCCAGCAGTTACTCGCACCAAGAGACCCAGTACTTC.

There are many counts of this clonotype. CDR3 residues: CASSEGLAGRETQYF. For the CDR3, the DNA is TGTGCCAGCAGTGAGGGACTAGCGGGAAGGGAGACCCAGTACTTC. J is TRBJ2-5 and V is TRBV2; the match to TRBD2 covers 13 bases. Germline trimming cut 3 bases from V and 5 bases from J; bases unmatched to any gene: 3. The V gene's germline CDR1 is SNHLY and CDR2 FYNNEI. CDR3 length: 15 amino acids. Combining the CDR3 with reference TRBV2 and TRBJ2-5 gives the whole variable domain EPEVTQTPSHQVTQMGQEVILRCVPISNHLYFYWYRQILGQKVEFLVSFYNNEISEKSEIFDDQFSVERPDGSNFTLKIRSTKLEDSAMYFCASSEGLAGRETQYFGPGTRLLVL.

This clonotype appeared many times. Here the CDR3 DNA reads TGTGCCAGCAGCTTTGTACCGGGCACAGATACGCAGTATTTT. It specifies CASSFVPGTDTQYF. The chain employs TRBV7-2 and TRBJ2-3; D unresolved. The CDR3 has 14 residues. Germline values: CDR1 SGHTA, CDR2 FQGNSA. The ends were cut back, 3 bases at V and 1 base at J, with 8 bases in the middle.

This clonotype was counted at least ten times. The rearrangement links TRBV6-2 or TRBV6-3 to TRBJ1-1, with D possibly TRBD1 on 6 matching bases. The CDR3 runs to 16 residues. V was cut by 3 bases and J by 1 base, with 15 bases left in between. Germline V gene lookup returns CDR1 MNHEY and CDR2 SVGEGT. The CDR3 DNA reads as TGTGCCAGCAGTTATAGGGGGGGCGCGTGGAACACTGAAGCTTTCTTT. The encoded protein is CASSYRGGAWNTEAFF.

Notes on this clonotype: A read error is possible here, since a much larger clone lies one base away. The chain couples TRBV7-2 to TRBJ1-2, with no clear D. V was pared by 0 bases and J by 4 bases, with 6 bases between. This CDR3 is built from 13 residues. Germline CDR1 is SGHTA and CDR2 is FQGNSA. CDR3 DNA: TGTGCCAGCAGCTTAGCTAGGACCTATGGCTACACCTTC. This translates into CASSLARTYGYTF.

The chain employs TRBV15 and TRBJ2-7, with D perhaps TRBD1 (6 bases). V was clipped by 0 bases and J by 2 bases, with 8 bases between them. CDR1 and CDR2 from the germline V gene are LNHNV and YYDKDF (reference sequence). CDR3 size: 14 residues. The CDR3 sequence is CATSRDRGTYEQYF. The DNA for the CDR3 is TGTGCCACCAGCAGAGACAGGGGAACCTACGAGCAGTACTTC.

This clonotype was seen repeatedly, ten times or more. The V call is TRBV28, the J call TRBJ2-1; 9 nucleotides align to TRBD1. From germline, CDR1 is MDHEN and CDR2 SYDVKM. The CDR3 is 14 amino acids. The junction had 5 bases not matched to a gene; V was cut back by 5 bases and J by 6 bases. The CDR3 loop reads CASSRDRAVNEQFF. CDR3 bases: TGTGCCAGCAGTCGGGACAGGGCGGTCAATGAGCAGTTCTTC.

This clonotype was recorded a few times. V usage is TRBV4-3 and J usage is TRBJ2-1; 8 bases map to TRBD2. CDR1 and CDR2 from the germline V gene are LGHNA and YSLEER. V shed 5 bases and J 9 bases; nucleotides not matched to a gene: 6. The CDR3 loop spans 13 amino acids. This CDR3 is CASSKIAGSEQFF. CDR3 DNA sequence: TGCGCCAGCAGCAAGATAGCGGGGAGTGAGCAGTTCTTC.

A few counts support this clonotype. The CDR3 DNA sequence: TGTGCCAGCAGTTACGGGACAGGGCATCAGCCCCAGCATTTT. It specifies CASSYGTGHQPQHF. The chain recombines TRBV6-5 with TRBJ1-5; 9 bases are shared with TRBD1. Germline CDR1 and CDR2: MNHEY and SVGAGI. This CDR3 is built from 14 residues. The V segment lost 2 bases and the J segment 5 bases; nucleotides outside the gene matches: 1.

The V call is TRBV24-1, the J call TRBJ2-1; 10 nucleotides align to TRBD2. V dropped 1 base and J dropped 4; count of bases not matched to a gene: 9. Germline assignment: CDR1 KGHDR and CDR2 SFDVKD. The CDR3 contains 18 residues. The DNA of the CDR3 is TGTGCCACCAGTGATTTTAGCGGGAGGCATCCGGGATACAATGAGCAGTTCTTC. It codes for CATSDFSGRHPGYNEQFF.

This clonotype has ten or more counts. This chain uses TRBV12-3 or TRBV12-4 with TRBJ2-5; D may be TRBD2 (6 bases). V was clipped by 7 bases and J by 8 bases, with 17 bases between them. CDR3 length: 13 amino acids. The CDR3 spells CASTLGLTPTQYF. The CDR3 DNA reads as TGTGCCAGCACCCTCGGACTAACCCCCACCCAGTACTTC.

CDR3 sequence reads: CASSQIQGAGGELFF. CDR3 nucleotides: TGTGCCAGCAGCCAAATCCAGGGGGCAGGCGGGGAGCTGTTTTTT. V usage is TRBV28 and J usage is TRBJ2-2; TRBD1 aligns across 8 bases. The length of the CDR3 is 15 residues. Germline V CDR1 and CDR2: MDHEN, SYDVKM. V trimming: 6 bases; J trimming: 7 bases; junction bases outside the gene matches: 10.